Below, one T cell receptor beta chain is given with its context. Germline V gives CDR1 SNHLY, CDR2 FYNNEI. This CDR3 contains 17 residues. Unmatched junction bases numbered 8, after V lost 4 bases and J lost 3 bases. In the authors' workflow: Estimation of nucleated cell counts relied on the amplification of reference gene primers. The protocol was immunoSEQ multiplex PCR, while the TCRdb copy is restricted to in-frame clones and leaves out a portion. Clonal size and the V and J genes are those of that table, whereas D and trimming came from the DNA. The table records around 400,000 clones, approximately 89% of them present only once. This sample is part of a study of blood T cell repertoires in COVID-19. Cohort allocation depended upon clinical history that participants reported.

The receptor was isolated from a woman in her 40s who had been exposed to COVID-19. Input material: PBMCs or T cells enriched from blood (not recorded which). The V call is TRBV2, the J call TRBJ1-6, with 8 bases matching TRBD1. CDR3 DNA: TGTGCCAGCAGTGTTGAGGGACAGGCCTTCTATAATTCACCCCTCCACTTT. Translated: CASSVEGQAFYNSPLHF.